Shown below are 21 T cell receptor beta chains from a single sample sequenced in a study of OX40 agonist ivuxolimab in advanced cancers. The protocol was immunoSEQ multiplex PCR, while the TCRdb copy is restricted to in-frame clones and leaves out a portion. The sample records tens of thousands of clones, approximately 86% being singletons. This specimen was CD4+ or CD8+ T cells sorted from blood, taken in a trial of the OX40 agonist ivuxolimab. The receptor source for this set is an adult with an advanced solid tumor such as melanoma, head and neck, liver or kidney cancer.

This clone was recorded only once. The chain couples TRBV29-1 to TRBJ2-1; 13 nucleotides align to TRBD2. CDR3 length: 14 amino acids. J was trimmed by 5 bases and V by 6 bases; bases with no gene match: 4. The V gene's germline CDR1 is SQVTM and CDR2 ANQGSEA. CDR3 sequence reads: CSVAGLAGHNEQFF. CDR3 DNA: TGCAGCGTCGCGGGACTAGCGGGACACAATGAGCAGTTCTTC.

This chain uses TRBV10-3 with TRBJ2-7; no reliable D call. The CDR3 length is 14 residues. The V end was cut by 4 bases, the J end by 0 bases, with 10 bases between. Germline V lookup: CDR1 ENHRY, CDR2 SYGVKD. The CDR3 here is CAISAHSSSYEQYF. CDR3 coding DNA: TGTGCCATCAGTGCTCACTCGAGCTCCTACGAGCAGTACTTC.

J is TRBJ2-2 and V is TRBV9; D is unclear. V lost 3 bases to trimming and J lost 7 bases, with 7 bases between them. The CDR3 sequence is 12 residues long. Germline V gene sequence: CDR1 SGDLS, CDR2 YYNGEE. This CDR3 is CASSGYFGELFF. The CDR3 DNA is TGTGCCAGCAGCGGATATTTCGGGGAGCTGTTTTTT.

V is TRBV9 and J is TRBJ2-3; no reliable D call. The V gene's germline CDR1 is SGDLS and CDR2 YYNGEE. CDR3 length: 16 residues. The ends were cut back, 2 bases at V and 2 bases at J, with 15 bases in the middle. The CDR3 here is CASSVTSASSTDTQYF. CDR3 nucleotides: TGTGCCAGCAGCGTGACCTCGGCCAGCTCCACAGATACGCAGTATTTT.

The V call is TRBV4-3, the J call TRBJ2-2, with a weak D call TRBD2 (7 bases). The CDR3 is 18 amino acids. V lost 1 base, J lost 0 bases, and 15 bases lay in between. Germline CDR1 and CDR2: LGHNA and YSLEER. CDR3 loop: CASSQVVGGGANTGELFF. The DNA of the CDR3 is TGCGCCAGCAGCCAAGTTGTGGGCGGGGGCGCGAACACCGGGGAGCTGTTTTTT.

About this clone: An end of the junction does not agree with germline; a read error may underlie this. The chain uses TRBV5-1 and TRBJ1-1; 10 bases are a match to TRBD1. Germline assignment: CDR1 SGHRS and CDR2 YFSETQ. This CDR3 has 15 amino acids. The CDR3 loop is CASRLGQGIHTEAFF. DNA of the CDR3: TGCGCCAGCAGGTTGGGACAGGGGATTCACACTGAAGCTTTCTTT.

V is TRBV6-4 and J is TRBJ1-1; tentatively, D is TRBD1 (6 bases). The V end was cut by 2 bases, the J end by 0 bases, with 7 bases between. This CDR3 region has 14 residues. Germline assignment: CDR1 MRHNA and CDR2 SNTAGT. DNA of the CDR3: TGTGCCAGCAGTGACGGGGGGCTGAACACTGAAGCTTTCTTT. Its translation: CASSDGGLNTEAFF.

This clone was seen more than once but under ten times. CDR3 residues: CASQGSNQPQHF. Here the CDR3 DNA reads TGTGCCAGCCAGGGTAGCAATCAGCCCCAGCATTTT. V is TRBV2 and J is TRBJ1-5; tentative D call: TRBD1 (5 bases). This CDR3 contains 12 residues. The V end was cut by 8 bases, the J end by 0 bases, with 5 bases between. The germline gives CDR1 SNHLY, CDR2 FYNNEI.

This clone was seen a single time. CDR3 residues: CASSFSFGQGEGYTF. CDR3 coding DNA: TGCGCCAGCAGCTTCTCTTTCGGACAGGGTGAGGGCTACACCTTC. V usage is TRBV5-1 and J usage is TRBJ1-2; 8 nucleotides align to TRBD1. The CDR3 is 15 amino acids. The germline V gene has CDR1 SGHRS and CDR2 YFSETQ. Trimming removed 2 bases from V and 8 bases from J; junction bases left unmatched: 11.

The gene calls are TRBV7-8 and TRBJ2-1; the D gene is possibly TRBD1 (6 bases). In germline, CDR1 is SGHVS, CDR2 FQNEAQ. The CDR3 spans 16 residues. Trimming removed 2 bases from V and 3 bases from J, with 14 bases in between. The CDR3 bases are TGTGCCAGCAGCTTATTTGAGGGGGTCCTCTACAATGAGCAGTTCTTC. Translated, it gives CASSLFEGVLYNEQFF.

The DNA for the CDR3 is TGTGCCAGCACCCTGGGGGCGGGAGCTGGCGGGGAGCTGTTTTTT. Its protein product is CASTLGAGAGGELFF. The chain has TRBV28 and TRBJ2-2; D is perhaps TRBD2 (7 bases). The V end was cut by 7 bases, the J end by 7 bases, with 19 bases between. This CDR3 spans 15 amino acids. Germline CDR1 MDHEN, CDR2 SYDVKM.

This chain uses TRBV19 with TRBJ2-7; 11 bases align to TRBD2. The CDR3 loop spans 15 amino acids. V was clipped by 6 bases and J by 0 bases; unmatched bases: 4. In germline, CDR1 is LNHDA, CDR2 SQIVND (reference sequence). The CDR3 loop is CASSLLAGASYEQYF. The CDR3, as DNA: TGTGCCAGTAGCTTACTAGCGGGAGCCTCCTACGAGCAGTACTTC.

The chain combines TRBV6-1 with TRBJ2-5; D call uncertain. The J call could be wrong; TRBJ2-7 is a better fit for the DNA end. This CDR3 is built from 17 residues. The germline CDR1 and CDR2 sequences are MNHNS and SASEGT. CDR3 coding DNA: TGTGCCAGCAGTGAAGCGTGGAGCGACCCTACGCCCTACGAGCAGTACTTC. Translating gives CASSEAWSDPTPYEQYF.

The rearrangement uses TRBV5-4 and TRBJ2-3, with D possibly being TRBD1 (5 bases). Deletions cut 3 bases from V and 0 bases from J, with 14 bases between. Germline V gene lookup returns CDR1 SGHNT and CDR2 YYREEE (reference sequence). The length of the CDR3 is 16 residues. DNA for the CDR3: TGTGCCAGCAGCTCTCGACAGATGACTAGCACAGATACGCAGTATTTT. Amino acids: CASSSRQMTSTDTQYF.

Details on this clone: An end of the junction does not agree with germline; a read error may underlie this. The chain combines TRBV7-2 with TRBJ1-5, with D unclear. Germline V gives CDR1 SGHTA, CDR2 FQGNSA. CDR3 length equals 13 residues. The CDR3 loop reads CASSQGRSQPQHF. CDR3 bases: TGCGCCAGCAGCCAAGGCAGAAGTCAGCCCCAGCATTTT.

The chain couples TRBV5-1 to TRBJ2-1, with D possibly TRBD1 on 5 matching bases. The CDR3 length is 14 residues. Germline CDR1 SGHRS, CDR2 YFSETQ. The V end was cut by 2 bases, the J end by 2 bases, with 8 bases between. The CDR3 protein is CASSLQEPYNEQFF. The CDR3 nucleotides are TGCGCCAGCAGCTTACAGGAGCCCTACAATGAGCAGTTCTTC. Combining the CDR3 with reference TRBV5-1 and TRBJ2-1 gives the whole variable domain KAGVTQTPRYLIKTRGQQVTLSCSPISGHRSVSWYQQTPGQGLQFLFEYFSETQRNKGNFPGRFSGRQFSNSRSEMNVSTLELGDSALYLCASSLQEPYNEQFFGPGTRLTVL.

The rearrangement links TRBV5-6 to TRBJ2-3, with 13 bases lining up with TRBD2. Germline assignment: CDR1 SGHDT and CDR2 YYEEEE. Trimming took 4 bases from V and 2 from J; bases not matched to a gene: 10. The CDR3 consists of 18 residues. CDR3 loop: CASSRRPGLAGYTDTQYF. Written as DNA, the CDR3 is TGTGCCAGCAGCAGAAGACCGGGACTAGCGGGGTACACAGATACGCAGTATTTT.

The J gene is TRBJ1-1, the V gene TRBV5-1; perhaps TRBD1 as D (5 bases). This CDR3 has 16 amino acids. Germline CDR1 is SGHRS and CDR2 is YFSETQ. The ends were cut back, 4 bases at V and 8 bases at J, with 24 bases in the middle. The CDR3 region has the DNA TGCGCCAGCAGCGAACGTCTTACGGGGGGGTTTGGAGAAGCTTTCTTT. Translating it yields CASSERLTGGFGEAFF.

This clone was detected only once. The chain has TRBV15 and TRBJ2-3; D is possibly TRBD1 or TRBD2 (5 bases each). The CDR3 has 16 residues. Germline CDR1 is LNHNV and CDR2 is YYDKDF (reference sequence). Trimming took 3 bases from V and 5 from J, leaving 18 bases between them. The DNA for the CDR3 is TGTGCCACCAGCAGTCCCTGGGGAGTGGGGGAAGATACGCAGTATTTT. Its translation is CATSSPWGVGEDTQYF.

The V and J genes are TRBV7-9 and TRBJ1-1; D is uncertain. The germline CDR1 and CDR2 sequences are SEHNR and FQNEAQ (reference sequence). Trimming cost V 5 bases and J 5 bases, with 15 bases left between them. CDR3 size: 14 residues. The CDR3 sequence: CASSQAVPGTEAFF. The DNA of the CDR3 is TGTGCCAGCAGCCAAGCGGTGCCGGGTACTGAAGCTTTCTTT.

This rearrangement joins TRBV29-1 to TRBJ2-5, with D possibly TRBD2 on 6 matching bases. The CDR3 spans 13 residues. V lost 2 bases to trimming and J lost 7 bases, with 14 bases between them. CDR1 is SQVTM and CDR2 is ANQGSEA in the germline V gene. The CDR3 bases are TGCAGCGTTGAATCGGCGGTGGGAGGGACCCAGTACTTC. Protein sequence: CSVESAVGGTQYF. The entire variable domain, with the rest obtained from reference TRBV29-1 and TRBJ2-5, is as follows: SAVISQKPSRDICQRGTSLTIQCQVDSQVTMMFWYRQQPGQSLTLIATANQGSEATYESGFVIDKFPISRPNLTFSTLTVSNMSPEDSSIYLCSVESAVGGTQYFGPGTRLLVL.